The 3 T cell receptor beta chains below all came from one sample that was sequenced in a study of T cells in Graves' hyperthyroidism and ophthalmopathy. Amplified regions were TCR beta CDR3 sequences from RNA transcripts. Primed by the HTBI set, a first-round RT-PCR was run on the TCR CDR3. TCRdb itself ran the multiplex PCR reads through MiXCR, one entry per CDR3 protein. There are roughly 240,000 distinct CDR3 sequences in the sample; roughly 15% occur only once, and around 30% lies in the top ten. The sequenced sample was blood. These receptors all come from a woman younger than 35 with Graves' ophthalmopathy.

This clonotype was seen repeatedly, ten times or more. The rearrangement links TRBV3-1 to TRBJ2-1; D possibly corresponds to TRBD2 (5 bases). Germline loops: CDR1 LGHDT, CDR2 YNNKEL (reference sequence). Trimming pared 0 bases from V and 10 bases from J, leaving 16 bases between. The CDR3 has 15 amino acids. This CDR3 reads CASSQDVARAGEQFF. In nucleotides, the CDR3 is TGTGCCAGCAGCCAAGACGTGGCGCGGGCGGGCGAGCAGTTCTTC.

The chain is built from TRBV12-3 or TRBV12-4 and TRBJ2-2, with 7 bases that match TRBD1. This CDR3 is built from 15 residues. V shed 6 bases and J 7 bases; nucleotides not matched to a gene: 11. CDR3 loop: CASSPSRDSIGELFF. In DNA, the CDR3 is TGTGCCAGCAGCCCGTCCCGGGACAGTATCGGGGAGCTGTTTTTT.

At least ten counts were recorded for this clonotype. The CDR3: CAISGDMLYNEQFF. The CDR3 DNA is TGTGCCATCAGTGGGGACATGCTATACAATGAGCAGTTCTTC. V gene TRBV10-3 combines with J gene TRBJ2-1; a possible D gene is TRBD1 (6 bases). From germline, CDR1 is ENHRY and CDR2 SYGVKD. The CDR3 sequence is 14 residues long. Trimming removed 4 bases at V and 4 bases at J, with 11 bases between.